The present T cell receptor beta chain was sequenced within a study of post-analysis software for immune sequencing data. Whole-study results and caveats: TRBV segments more frequent in patients than in controls numbered several and included TRBV5-6, TRBV5-1 and TRBV20-1.

The CDR3 loop spans 15 amino acids. The germline V gene encodes CDR1 SEHNR and CDR2 FQNEAQ (reference sequence). V lost 7 bases and J lost 0, with 16 bases in between. The authors incorporated unique molecular identifiers into the TCR beta cDNA libraries. TCRdb recomputed calls from the PCR reads with MiXCR, one row per CDR3 protein. The sample records roughly 600,000 distinct CDR3 sequences, 40% to 50% being singletons. As concerns this clonotype: Its target is unknown.

The chain uses TRBV7-9 and TRBJ2-7; D may be TRBD1 (5 bases). This sequence was found in a girl under 18 with multiple sclerosis. The sample consisted of blood. This CDR3 is CASTLAQGSSYEQYF. The CDR3 DNA is TGTGCCAGCACGCTCGCCCAGGGTAGCTCCTACGAGCAGTACTTC.